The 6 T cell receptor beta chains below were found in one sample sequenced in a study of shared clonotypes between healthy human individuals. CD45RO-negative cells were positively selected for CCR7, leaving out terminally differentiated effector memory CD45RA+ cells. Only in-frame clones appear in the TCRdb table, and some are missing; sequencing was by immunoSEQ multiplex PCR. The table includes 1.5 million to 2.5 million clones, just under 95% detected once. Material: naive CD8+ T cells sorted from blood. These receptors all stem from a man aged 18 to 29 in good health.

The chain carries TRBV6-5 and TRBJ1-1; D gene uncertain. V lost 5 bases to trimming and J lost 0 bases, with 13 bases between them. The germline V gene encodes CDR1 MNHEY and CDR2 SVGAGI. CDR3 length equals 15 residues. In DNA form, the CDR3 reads TGTGCCAGCAGTCAAGACGGGCGGGTGAACACTGAAGCTTTCTTT. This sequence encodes CASSQDGRVNTEAFF.

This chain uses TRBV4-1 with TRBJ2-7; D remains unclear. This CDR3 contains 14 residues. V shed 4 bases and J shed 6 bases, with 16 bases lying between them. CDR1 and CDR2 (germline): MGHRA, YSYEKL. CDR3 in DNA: TGCGCCAGCAGCCCGGGCCCCATTGTAGGCGAGCAGTACTTC. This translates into CASSPGPIVGEQYF.

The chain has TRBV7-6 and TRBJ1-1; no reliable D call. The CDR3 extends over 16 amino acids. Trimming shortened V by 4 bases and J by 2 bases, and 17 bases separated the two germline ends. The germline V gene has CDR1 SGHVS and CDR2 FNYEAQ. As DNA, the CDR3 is TGTGCCAGCAGCTCCTGGATGGCAGGACGTAACACTGAAGCTTTCTTT. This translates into CASSSWMAGRNTEAFF.

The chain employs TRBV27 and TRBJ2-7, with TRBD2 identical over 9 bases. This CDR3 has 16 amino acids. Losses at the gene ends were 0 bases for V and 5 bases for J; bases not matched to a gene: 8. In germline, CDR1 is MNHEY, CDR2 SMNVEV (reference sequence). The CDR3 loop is CASSLSRGTSKHEQYF. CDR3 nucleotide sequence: TGTGCCAGCAGTTTATCGAGAGGGACTAGCAAGCACGAGCAGTACTTC.

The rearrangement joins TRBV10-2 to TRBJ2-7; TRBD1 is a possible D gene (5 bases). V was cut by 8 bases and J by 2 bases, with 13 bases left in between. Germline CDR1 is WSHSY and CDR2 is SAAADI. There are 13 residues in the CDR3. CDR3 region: CASGATPAYEQYF. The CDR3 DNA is TGCGCCAGCGGGGCTACCCCTGCCTACGAGCAGTACTTC.

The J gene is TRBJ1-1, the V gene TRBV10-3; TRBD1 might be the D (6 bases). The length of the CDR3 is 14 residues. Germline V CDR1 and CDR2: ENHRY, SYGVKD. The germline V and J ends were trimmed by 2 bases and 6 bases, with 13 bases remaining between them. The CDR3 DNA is TGTGCCATCAGTGAGGGGGGGCTTGAGGCTGAAGCTTTCTTT. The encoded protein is CAISEGGLEAEAFF.